The following is a T cell receptor beta chain sequence with its context. Germline V gene data show CDR1 as SGHRS and CDR2 as YFSETQ. V lost 6 bases to trimming and J lost 4 bases; unmatched junction nucleotides: 10. The CDR3 is made up of 14 amino acids. Per the original data handling: Estimation of nucleated cell counts relied on the amplification of reference gene primers. Measured with immunoSEQ multiplex PCR; TCRdb has only the in-frame clones, and not every one. V and J calls and clone size are those listed in that table; D and trimming were worked out from the DNA. The sample lists 56,000 or so clones, 85% seen once, with roughly a tenth in the top ten. This sample is part of a study of blood T cell repertoires in COVID-19. Study at large: The United States, Italy and Spain provided the acute and convalescent COVID-19 samples. The cDNA or gDNA used as material had been derived from T cells, B-cell-depleted T cells, or PBMCs.

The sequence was collected from a human donor in a cohort sampled during active COVID-19. The genes are TRBV5-1 and TRBJ2-7, with 7 bases lining up with TRBD2. The sample consisted of peripheral blood. The CDR3 region is CASTSGGVGYEQYF. For the CDR3, the DNA is TGCGCCAGCACCTCTGGGGGGGTAGGGTACGAGCAGTACTTC. Full variable domain (outside the CDR3, taken from reference TRBV5-1 and TRBJ2-7): KAGVTQTPRYLIKTRGQQVTLSCSPISGHRSVSWYQQTPGQGLQFLFEYFSETQRNKGNFPGRFSGRQFSNSRSEMNVSTLELGDSALYLCASTSGGVGYEQYFGPGTRLTVT.